This T cell receptor beta chain emerged from a study of CD8+CD57+ T cells in acquired aplastic anemia. Across the study: Sorted CD4+ and CD8+ cells gave a mean 3.2 ug DNA, range about 0.17 to 27.4 ug. Broader study findings: Patients showed no significant difference from controls in CD8+ Simpson's diversity. Common to patients and controls were twenty-nine CD8+ CDR3 sequences.

Genomic DNA served as template for TCR beta VDJ and CDR3 profiling. TCRdb re-analysed the reads in MiXCR, keeping a single row per CDR3 protein. The table has some 190,000 distinct CDR3 sequences, approximately 46% seen once. The CDR3 is 14 amino acids. The germline V gene has CDR1 SGHRS and CDR2 YFSETQ. Trimming removed 5 bases from V and 1 base from J; junction bases left unmatched: 4. This clonotype has at least ten counts. Its antigen is currently unknown. The V call is TRBV5-1, the J call TRBJ2-3, with 7 bases fitting TRBD1. This TCR was sampled from a human donor in good health. Sequencing was performed on sorted CD4+, CD8+, or CD8+CD57+ T cells (not recorded which) from PBMCs. CDR3 coding DNA: TGCGCCAGCAGAATAACAGGGGGCACAGATACGCAGTATTTT. Protein product: CASRITGGTDTQYF.